A selection of T cell receptor beta chains follows, all from one sample in a study of shared clonotypes between healthy human individuals. Assay: immunoSEQ multiplex PCR; the TCRdb copy retains only in-frame clones and omits some. The sample carries approximately 980,000 clones, approximately 80% recorded once. Material for sequencing was memory CD4+ T cells sorted from blood. Receptors originate from a man younger than 30 in good health. CDR3s include the opening cysteine and the closing phenylalanine or tryptophan. A D gene is named only where the DNA matches it firmly. Size values are once, few and many counts, or a class for expanded clones, and some rows have none.

clone_size | d_call | j_call | cdr3_length | v_call | cdr3_nt | cdr3_aa
- | - | TRBJ1-1 | 13 | TRBV5-1 | TGCGCCAGCAGCTTGGCTGGGGACACTGAAGCTTTCTTT | CASSLAGDTEAFF
- | TRBD2 | TRBJ2-5 | 15 | TRBV5-1 | TGCGCCAGTGGGGGGACTAGCTTTGCCCAAGAGACCCAGTACTTC | CASGGTSFAQETQYF
many | TRBD1 | TRBJ1-1 | 17 | TRBV18 | TGTGCCAGCTCACCAGCGAGATACAGGGGACTGAACACTGAAGCTTTCTTT | CASSPARYRGLNTEAFF
- | - | TRBJ2-3 | 11 | TRBV2 | TGTGCCAGCAGTGAGCCTGATACGCAGTATTTT | CASSEPDTQYF
- | - | TRBJ2-3 | 14 | TRBV7-3 | TGTGCCAGCAGCTCCGGTGAGGGCACAGATACGCAGTATTTT | CASSSGEGTDTQYF
- | - | TRBJ2-3 | 12 | TRBV5-6 | TGTGCCAGCAGCTTGAGCGGGGATACGCAGTATTTT | CASSLSGDTQYF
- | TRBD2 | TRBJ2-5 | 15 | TRBV27 | TGTGCCAGCAGCCCCTCCGGGACTAGCGGGGAGACCCAGTACTTC | CASSPSGTSGETQYF
- | - | TRBJ2-6 | 15 | TRBV14 | TGTGCCAGCAGCCACCAGGCCTCTGGGGCCAACGTCCTGACTTTC | CASSHQASGANVLTF
- | - | TRBJ1-6 | 13 | TRBV2 | TGTGCCAGCAGTGAAGCGCTTGGTTCACCCCTCCACTTT | CASSEALGSPLHF
- | - | TRBJ2-2 | 14 | TRBV6-4 | TGTGCCAGCAGTGAGAAGGCGGCCACCGGGGAGCTGTTTTTT | CASSEKAATGELFF
- | TRBD1 | TRBJ1-3 | 19 | TRBV5-6 | TGTGCCAGCAGCTTGGGCGGCGCCGGGACAGGGGACCGTGGAAACACCATATATTTT | CASSLGGAGTGDRGNTIYF
once | TRBD1 | TRBJ1-4 | 15 | TRBV18 | TGTGCCAGCTCACCCAGACAGGGGTCGGATGAAAAACTGTTTTTT | CASSPRQGSDEKLFF
- | - | TRBJ2-3 | 14 | TRBV10-3 | TGTGCCATCAGTGCAACAGCTAGCACAGATACGCAGTATTTT | CAISATASTDTQYF
- | - | TRBJ1-2 | 11 | TRBV29-1 | TGCAGCGTTGTGGTGGGCGCGGGCTACACCTTC | CSVVVGAGYTF
- | - | TRBJ2-2 | 17 | TRBV19 | TGTGCCAGCGACCGGGGTGATGGGCAGGGAGCGCCCGGGGAGCTGTTTTTT | CASDRGDGQGAPGELFF
- | - | TRBJ2-6 | 16 | TRBV28 | TGTGCCAGCACTACAGGGACCCTGGGGGGGGCCAACGTCCTGACTTTC | CASTTGTLGGANVLTF
- | - | TRBJ1-5 | 16 | TRBV11-2 | TGTGCCAGCAGCTTAGATACGACGGATAGCAATCAGCCCCAGCATTTT | CASSLDTTDSNQPQHF
- | - | TRBJ1-2 | 12 | TRBV28 | TGTGCCAGCAGTTTCTCTCTCTATGGCTACACCTTC | CASSFSLYGYTF
- | - | TRBJ1-2 | 13 | TRBV18 | TGTGCCAGCTCACCACCGAGTAACTATGGCTACACCTTC | CASSPPSNYGYTF
few | TRBD1 | TRBJ2-1 | 15 | TRBV30 | TGTGCCTTAAATGGTGGACAGGGTAACTACAATGAGCAGTTCTTC | CALNGGQGNYNEQFF
- | - | TRBJ1-3 | 15 | TRBV7-2 | TGTGCCAGCAGCTATCGTGGACAGACTGGAAACACCATATATTTT | CASSYRGQTGNTIYF
once | - | TRBJ1-6 | 11 | TRBV7-2 | TGTGCCAGCAGCTTACAGTCCACCCTCCACTTT | CASSLQSTLHF
- | TRBD1 | TRBJ1-2 | 15 | TRBV6-1 | TGTGCCAGCAGTTCATCGGGGACAGCTCTGGGTGGCTACACCTTC | CASSSSGTALGGYTF
- | TRBD2 | TRBJ2-3 | 15 | TRBV6-5 | TGTGCCAGCACCCAAGCGGGACGCCCCCCATATACGCAGTATTTT | CASTQAGRPPYTQYF
- | - | TRBJ1-1 | 13 | TRBV6-5 | TGTGCCAGCTGGGCAGGGAACCCCCCGGGGGCTTTCTTT | CASWAGNPPGAFF
few | - | TRBJ1-5 | 12 | TRBV28 | TGTGCCAGCAGACTACAGACGACTGAACAACATTTT | CASRLQTTEQHF
- | TRBD2 | TRBJ2-7 | 14 | TRBV10-2 | TGCGCCAGCAGGACCGGACTAGCGAGCTACGAGCAGTACTTC | CASRTGLASYEQYF
- | TRBD1 | TRBJ2-1 | 17 | TRBV9 | TGTGCCAGCAGCGTCCATTCGGGGGGACAGGGTAGTAATGAGCAGTTCTTC | CASSVHSGGQGSNEQFF
- | - | TRBJ2-5 | 14 | TRBV11-2 | TGTGCCAGCAGGAGACAGTTGACGGGAGAGACCCAGTACTTC | CASRRQLTGETQYF
- | - | TRBJ1-5 | 12 | TRBV27 | TGTGCCAGCAGTTTAATGGGTCAGCCCCAGCATTTT | CASSLMGQPQHF
- | - | TRBJ1-4 | 13 | TRBV7-8 | TGTGCCAGCAGCTTTGGACAGCATGAAAAACTGTTTTTT | CASSFGQHEKLFF
- | - | TRBJ1-4 | 13 | TRBV6-6 | TGTGCCAGCAGGCTGGGATTTAATGAAAAACTGTTTTTT | CASRLGFNEKLFF
- | - | TRBJ2-3 | 13 | TRBV7-2 | TGTGCCAGCAGCTATAGGGGGGAGGGGACGCAGTATTTT | CASSYRGEGTQYF
- | - | TRBJ2-2 | 20 | TRBV28 | TGTGCCAGCAGTTTTTTCCGCCGTACAGCAGCAAAAGGGGACACCGGGGAGCTGTTTTTT | CASSFFRRTAAKGDTGELFF
- | - | TRBJ2-3 | 15 | TRBV10-2 | TGCGCCAGCAGTGAGGGGGGCGGGAGCAGAGATACGCAGTATTTT | CASSEGGGSRDTQYF
- | - | TRBJ2-6 | 13 | TRBV30 | TGTGCCTGGGCCCCCTCTGGGGCCAACGTCCTGACTTTC | CAWAPSGANVLTF
once | TRBD1 | TRBJ2-6 | 15 | TRBV6-5 | TGTGCCAGCAGTAACGACAGGGCTGGGGCCAACGTCCTGACTTTC | CASSNDRAGANVLTF
- | - | TRBJ1-2 | 15 | TRBV27 | TGTGCCAGCAGGTACGGGGGCGGTAGGAGCGGTGGCTACACCTTC | CASRYGGGRSGGYTF
once | - | TRBJ1-2 | 13 | TRBV30 | TGTGCCTGCCTCCCCGCAGGTCGCTATGGCTACACCTTC | CACLPAGRYGYTF
- | TRBD2 | TRBJ2-7 | 13 | TRBV29-1 | TGCAGCGTCTCAGCGGGAGGGCCCTACGAGCAGTACTTC | CSVSAGGPYEQYF
- | TRBD1 | TRBJ1-2 | 14 | TRBV29-1 | TGCAGCGTCGAGACCCCAGGGAAGGGGGCTGGCTACACCTTC | CSVETPGKGAGYTF
- | - | TRBJ1-2 | 15 | TRBV18 | TGTGCCAGCTCACCATTCTTAGGGACCGAGGATGGCTACACCTTC | CASSPFLGTEDGYTF
- | TRBD2 | TRBJ2-7 | 14 | TRBV30 | TGTGCCTGGGAGCGGGGCCTGACCACCTACGAGCAGTACTTC | CAWERGLTTYEQYF
- | - | TRBJ2-6 | 14 | TRBV2 | TGTGCCAGCACCTCGGAATCTGGGGCCAACGTCCTGACTTTC | CASTSESGANVLTF
- | - | TRBJ2-5 | 13 | TRBV29-1 | TGCAGCGTTGGTCTGGGAGGGGGGGAGACCCAGTACTTC | CSVGLGGGETQYF
- | TRBD1 | TRBJ2-7 | 13 | TRBV6-5 | TGTGCCAGCAGTACAGGGGCCGCCTACGAGCAGTACTTC | CASSTGAAYEQYF
- | - | TRBJ2-7 | 13 | TRBV5-6 | TGTGCCAGCAGCTTGAGCAACTCCTACGAGCAGTACTTC | CASSLSNSYEQYF
- | TRBD2 | TRBJ2-1 | 15 | TRBV10-3 | TGTGCCATCAGTGACAGGACTAGCGGAAACAATGAGCAGTTCTTC | CAISDRTSGNNEQFF
- | - | TRBJ2-2 | 14 | TRBV18 | TGTGCCAGCTCACTGCAGGATAACACCGGGGAGCTGTTTTTT | CASSLQDNTGELFF
- | TRBD2 | TRBJ2-7 | 16 | TRBV25-1 | TGTGCCAGCAAGGGGTCTAGCGGGAGTCCAACCTACGAGCAGTACTTC | CASKGSSGSPTYEQYF
- | TRBD1 | TRBJ1-4 | 16 | TRBV18 | TGTGCCAGCTCACCACTTCACGGGACAGGGTACGAAAAACTGTTTTTT | CASSPLHGTGYEKLFF
- | - | TRBJ2-1 | 15 | TRBV4-3 | TGCGCCAGCAGCCAAGATCTTCGGGCCCAGGATGAGCAGTTCTTC | CASSQDLRAQDEQFF
few | - | TRBJ2-3 | 18 | TRBV13 | TGTGCCAGCAGCTTAGGAGACAGGGCCGGGGGGTTCACAGATACGCAGTATTTT | CASSLGDRAGGFTDTQYF
- | TRBD1 | TRBJ1-5 | 15 | TRBV6-6 | TGTGCCAGCAGTAAAGGACAGGGGATCGATCAGCCCCAGCATTTT | CASSKGQGIDQPQHF